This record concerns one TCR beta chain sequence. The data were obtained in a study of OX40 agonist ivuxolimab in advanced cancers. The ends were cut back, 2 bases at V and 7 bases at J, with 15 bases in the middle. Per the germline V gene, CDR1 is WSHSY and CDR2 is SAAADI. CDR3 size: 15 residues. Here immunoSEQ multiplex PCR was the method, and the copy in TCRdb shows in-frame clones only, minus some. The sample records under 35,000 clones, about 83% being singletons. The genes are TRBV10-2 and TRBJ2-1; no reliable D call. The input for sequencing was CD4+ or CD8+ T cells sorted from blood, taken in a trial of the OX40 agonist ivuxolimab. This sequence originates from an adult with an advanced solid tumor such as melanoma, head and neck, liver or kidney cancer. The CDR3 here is CASSEGGPRANEQFF. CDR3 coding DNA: TGCGCCAGCAGTGAGGGTGGGCCCCGGGCGAATGAGCAGTTCTTC.